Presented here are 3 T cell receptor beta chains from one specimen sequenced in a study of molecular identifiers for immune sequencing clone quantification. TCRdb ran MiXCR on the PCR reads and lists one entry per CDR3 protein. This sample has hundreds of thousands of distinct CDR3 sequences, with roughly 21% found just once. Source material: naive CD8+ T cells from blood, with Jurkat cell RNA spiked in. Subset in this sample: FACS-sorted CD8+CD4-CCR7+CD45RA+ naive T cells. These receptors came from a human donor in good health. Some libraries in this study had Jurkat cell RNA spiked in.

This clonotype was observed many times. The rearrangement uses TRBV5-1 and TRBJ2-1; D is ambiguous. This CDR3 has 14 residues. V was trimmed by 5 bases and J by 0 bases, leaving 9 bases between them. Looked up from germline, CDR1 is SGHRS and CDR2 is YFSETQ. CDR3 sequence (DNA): TGCGCCAGCAGAGAGGCTAGCTCCTACAATGAGCAGTTCTTC. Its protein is CASREASSYNEQFF.

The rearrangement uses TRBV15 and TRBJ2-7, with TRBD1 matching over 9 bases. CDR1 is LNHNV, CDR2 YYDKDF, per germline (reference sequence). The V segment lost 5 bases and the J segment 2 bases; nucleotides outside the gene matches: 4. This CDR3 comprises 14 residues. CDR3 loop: CATSWGQGAYEQYF. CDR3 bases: TGTGCCACCAGCTGGGGACAGGGAGCCTACGAGCAGTACTTC. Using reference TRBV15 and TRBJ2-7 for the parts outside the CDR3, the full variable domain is DAMVIQNPRYQVTQFGKPVTLSCSQTLNHNVMYWYQQKSSQAPKLLFHYYDKDFNNEADTPDNFQSRRPNTSFCFLDIRSPGLGDTAMYLCATSWGQGAYEQYFGPGTRLTVT.

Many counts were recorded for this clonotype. This CDR3 is CASSLGPSGSLTDTQYF. CDR3 nucleotides: TGTGCCAGCAGTTTGGGCCCTAGCGGGAGTCTCACAGATACGCAGTATTTT. V and J are TRBV28 and TRBJ2-3, with 10 bases lining up with TRBD2. Germline V gene data show CDR1 as MDHEN and CDR2 as SYDVKM. This CDR3 comprises 17 residues. The V gene end was trimmed by 3 bases and the J gene end by 2 bases; junction bases not matched to a gene: 8.